These 25 T cell receptor beta chains share one sample of origin, sequenced in a study of T-cell reconstitution after alpha-beta-depleted transplantation in children. The library targeted TCRbeta and was prepared with unique molecular identifiers. One entry per CDR3 protein, called by TCRdb with MiXCR from the PCR reads. The table has more than 550,000 distinct CDR3 sequences, roughly a tenth seen once. Sequenced material: PBMCs from the stem cell graft donor, taken from the stem cell graft. Receptors were obtained from a human donor who donated a stem cell graft to a child with acute myeloid leukemia.

V and J are TRBV6-1 and TRBJ2-7, with 10 bases fitting TRBD2. CDR3 length: 14 residues. The ends lost 10 bases at V and 6 bases at J; junction bases unmatched: 12. Germline CDR1 reads MNHNS; CDR2 reads SASEGT. The chain's CDR3 is CATQTSGLRVEQYF. CDR3 coding DNA: TGTGCCACCCAGACTAGCGGGCTTCGTGTCGAGCAGTACTTC.

Only a few counts were recorded for this clonotype. The V and J genes are TRBV7-2 and TRBJ2-1, with no clear D. CDR1 and CDR2 (germline): SGHTA, FQGNSA. The CDR3 extends over 12 amino acids. With 5 bases removed from V and 8 bases from J, the gap between germline ends came to 10 bases. DNA of the CDR3: TGTGCCAGCAGCCCTAAGTGGGATGAGCAGTTCTTC. Encoded protein: CASSPKWDEQFF.

The genes are TRBV27 and TRBJ1-2, with D unclear. Looked up from germline, CDR1 is MNHEY and CDR2 is SMNVEV (reference sequence). The CDR3 sequence is 14 residues long. Trimming cost V 2 bases and J 2 bases, with 9 bases left between them. CDR3 DNA: TGTGCCAGCAGTTTAAGGTCCGGAAACTATGGCTACACCTTC. Translation gives CASSLRSGNYGYTF.

This clonotype was found a few times. The chain employs TRBV9 and TRBJ2-4; D unresolved. The CDR3 covers 13 residues. The V gene's germline CDR1 is SGDLS and CDR2 YYNGEE. V was pared by 2 bases and J by 0 bases, with 3 bases between. CDR3 loop: CASSVGAKNIQYF. The DNA for the CDR3 is TGTGCCAGCAGCGTCGGAGCCAAAAACATTCAGTACTTC.

This clonotype turned up a few times. This rearrangement joins TRBV2 to TRBJ1-6; TRBD1 might be the D (6 bases). The CDR3 contains 15 residues. The ends were cut back, 4 bases at V and 6 bases at J, with 13 bases in the middle. Germline CDR1 SNHLY, CDR2 FYNNEI. The CDR3 nucleotides read TGTGCCAGCAGTGCCAGGACAGCTTCTAATTCACCCCTCCACTTT. Protein product: CASSARTASNSPLHF.

In its sample, this clonotype was seen many times. The V gene is TRBV29-1, the J gene TRBJ2-1, with TRBD2 matching over 9 bases. Germline V CDR1 and CDR2: SQVTM, ANQGSEA. The CDR3 consists of 15 residues. V trimming: 7 bases; J trimming: 8 bases; junction bases outside the gene matches: 15. CDR3 nucleotide sequence: TGCAGCGGCACCCGGAGTAGCGGGAGTCTGGATGAGCAGTTCTTC. Translated, it gives CSGTRSSGSLDEQFF.

This clonotype was detected a few times. The chain employs TRBV6-2 or TRBV6-3 and TRBJ2-1; D is undetermined. V was cut by 2 bases and J by 2 bases, with 13 bases left in between. This CDR3 comprises 16 residues. Germline V CDR1 and CDR2: MNHEY, SVGEGT. The CDR3 coding sequence is TGTGCCAGCAGTTACGAGGCGTCACCCCCCTACAATGAGCAGTTCTTC. The encoded protein is CASSYEASPPYNEQFF.

This clonotype was seen repeatedly, ten times or more. The chain employs TRBV7-2 and TRBJ2-5; 8 nucleotides line up with TRBD2. CDR1 is SGHTA, CDR2 FQGNSA, per germline. Losses at the gene ends were 1 base for V and 5 bases for J; bases not matched to a gene: 12. This CDR3 comprises 17 residues. The CDR3 bases are TGTGCCAGCAGCTTAGTTTCGACTAGCGTCGGGCGGGAGACCCAGTACTTC. Translating it yields CASSLVSTSVGRETQYF. The variable domain in full, completed from reference TRBV7-2 and TRBJ2-5, reads GAGVSQSPSNKVTEKGKDVELRCDPISGHTALYWYRQSLGQGLEFLIYFQGNSAPDKSGLPSDRFSAERTGGSVSTLTIQRTQQEDSAVYLCASSLVSTSVGRETQYFGPGTRLLVL.

The chain joins TRBV9 to TRBJ1-4; 8 nucleotides line up with TRBD1. Germline V gene data show CDR1 as SGDLS and CDR2 as YYNGEE. J lost 7 bases, V lost 0 bases, and 5 bases had no gene match. The CDR3 is 15 amino acids. The CDR3 DNA is TGTGCCAGCAGCGTAGACAGGGGGATGACTGAAAAACTGTTTTTT. Amino acids: CASSVDRGMTEKLFF.

The V gene is TRBV7-2, the J gene TRBJ2-7, with D perhaps TRBD1 (6 bases). Looked up from germline, CDR1 is SGHTA and CDR2 is FQGNSA. The CDR3 has 16 residues. The V end lost 5 bases, the J end lost 3 bases, and 20 bases lay between the germline ends. The CDR3 here is CASSRGHLDRDYEQYF. In DNA form, the CDR3 reads TGTGCCAGCAGCAGGGGACACCTGGATCGGGACTACGAGCAGTACTTC.

This clonotype was detected only a few times. The chain links TRBV25-1 to TRBJ2-1; weak D call: TRBD2 (5 bases). Germline CDR1 reads MGHDK; CDR2 reads SYGVNS. Trimming cost V 2 bases and J 4 bases, with 9 bases left between them. CDR3 size: 14 residues. The CDR3 DNA is TGTGCCAGCAGTGAAAGGCGGGTTTACAATGAGCAGTTCTTC. This gives the protein CASSERRVYNEQFF. Complete variable domain (other parts from reference TRBV25-1 and TRBJ2-1): EADIYQTPRYLVIGTGKKITLECSQTMGHDKMYWYQQDPGMELHLIHYSYGVNSTEKGDLSSESTVSRIRTEHFPLTLESARPSHTSQYLCASSERRVYNEQFFGPGTRLTVL.

This clonotype was seen at least ten times. The chain carries TRBV20-1 and TRBJ2-5; maybe TRBD2 (5 bases). Germline V gives CDR1 DFQATT, CDR2 SNEGSKA (reference sequence). The CDR3 length is 14 residues. The ends were cut back, 3 bases at V and 2 bases at J, with 13 bases in the middle. In nucleotides, the CDR3 is TGCAGTGCTAGGGCCCTGAGCGGACAAGAGACCCAGTACTTC. Translating it yields CSARALSGQETQYF.

This clonotype was found many times. This rearrangement joins TRBV20-1 to TRBJ2-7; possibly TRBD2 for D (6 bases). Deletions cut 6 bases from V and 0 bases from J, with 15 bases between. This CDR3 comprises 14 residues. Germline V CDR1 and CDR2: DFQATT, SNEGSKA (reference sequence). The CDR3 DNA sequence: TGCAGTGCCCGCCCCCTGACTAGCTCCTACGAGCAGTACTTC. It codes for CSARPLTSSYEQYF.

This chain links TRBV7-3 with TRBJ2-7; possibly TRBD2 for D (5 bases). The V end was cut by 4 bases, the J end by 5 bases, with 15 bases between. Per the germline V gene, CDR1 is SGHTA and CDR2 is FQGTGA. This CDR3 is 14 amino acids long. The DNA of the CDR3 is TGTGCCAGCAGCTCGGTCCCGGGAACCCACGAGCAGTACTTC. It codes for CASSSVPGTHEQYF.

The chain uses TRBV20-1 and TRBJ1-2; D is unresolved. Germline V gene lookup returns CDR1 DFQATT and CDR2 SNEGSKA (reference sequence). CDR3 length equals 13 residues. The DNA for the CDR3 is TGCAGGTCAATCGGGGATACTAACTATGGCTACACCTTC. Translating gives CRSIGDTNYGYTF.

The gene calls are TRBV7-3 and TRBJ1-1; D is perhaps TRBD1 (6 bases). CDR1 and CDR2 (germline): SGHTA, FQGTGA. This CDR3 has 15 residues. The V end lost 4 bases, the J end lost 0 bases, and 12 bases lay between the germline ends. CDR3 nucleotide sequence: TGTGCCAGCAGCTCTAAGGGGGGGCTGAACACTGAAGCTTTCTTT. This translates into CASSSKGGLNTEAFF.

This clonotype was seen repeatedly, ten times or more. The chain combines TRBV29-1 with TRBJ2-2; D is uncertain. Germline V gives CDR1 SQVTM, CDR2 ANQGSEA. The V and J ends lost 5 bases and 1 base respectively, with 11 bases between them. The length of the CDR3 is 14 residues. In nucleotides, the CDR3 is TGCAGCGTTTTCAGCCAGCGGAACACCGGGGAGCTGTTTTTT. Amino acid sequence: CSVFSQRNTGELFF.

The table lists this clonotype with many counts. The chain joins TRBV14 to TRBJ2-3; the D gene is possibly TRBD2 (6 bases). V lost 0 bases and J lost 6, with 19 bases in between. This CDR3 comprises 17 residues. The germline gives CDR1 SGHDN, CDR2 FVKESK. In DNA form, the CDR3 reads TGTGCCAGCAGCCAAGATAGTTTCGCGTTAGCGGAGGATACGCAGTATTTT. Its translation: CASSQDSFALAEDTQYF.

This rearrangement joins TRBV29-1 to TRBJ2-1, with 7 bases fitting TRBD2. After removal of 4 bases from V and 10 bases from J, the junction contained 7 bases not matched to a gene. The CDR3 contains 12 residues. Germline lookup yields CDR1 SQVTM and CDR2 ANQGSEA. Written as DNA, the CDR3 is TGCAGCGTTGTGCGGGAGTCAGGGGAGCAGTTCTTC. Residues: CSVVRESGEQFF.

This clonotype has ten or more counts. V gene TRBV9 combines with J gene TRBJ2-7, with D possibly matching TRBD2 (5 bases). This CDR3 region has 14 residues. Germline CDR1 and CDR2: SGDLS and YYNGEE. The V gene lost 0 bases and the J gene lost 3 bases, with 10 bases spanning the gap. CDR3: CASSVAAEVYEQYF. For the CDR3, the DNA is TGTGCCAGCAGCGTAGCAGCGGAAGTCTACGAGCAGTACTTC.

The rearrangement joins TRBV6-2 or TRBV6-3 to TRBJ2-7; D call uncertain. V gave up 7 bases and J gave up 4 bases, with 14 bases separating them. CDR3 length equals 13 residues. From germline, CDR1 is MNHEY and CDR2 SVGEGT. CDR3 residues: CASTPESWYEQYF. DNA of the CDR3: TGTGCCAGCACCCCCGAGAGTTGGTACGAGCAGTACTTC.

This clonotype was found a few times. The chain employs TRBV28 and TRBJ2-3, with 10 positions matching TRBD1. Germline CDR1 is MDHEN and CDR2 is SYDVKM. This CDR3 has 16 amino acids. J lost 4 bases, V lost 7 bases, and 11 bases had no gene match. The CDR3 protein is CASTTVGQGLPDTQYF. The CDR3 region has the DNA TGTGCCAGCACCACAGTGGGACAGGGGTTACCAGATACGCAGTATTTT.

This chain uses TRBV29-1 with TRBJ1-3, with TRBD1 matching over 10 bases. J was trimmed by 7 bases and V by 0 bases; bases with no gene match: 6. This CDR3 region has 15 residues. Germline values: CDR1 SQVTM, CDR2 ANQGSEA. The CDR3, as DNA: TGCAGCGTTGAAGATCGGAGACAGGGGGCTAACACCATATATTTT. This encodes CSVEDRRQGANTIYF.

The rearrangement links TRBV24-1 to TRBJ2-2, with TRBD2 identical over 7 bases. The germline CDR1 and CDR2 sequences are KGHDR and SFDVKD. This CDR3 contains 16 residues. V lost 3 bases to trimming and J lost 4 bases; unmatched junction nucleotides: 7. CDR3 sequence reads: CATSDPRTSFTGELFF. In DNA, the CDR3 is TGTGCCACCAGTGATCCCCGGACTAGTTTCACCGGGGAGCTGTTTTTT.

This clonotype was found a few times. The chain is built from TRBV2 and TRBJ2-4; 9 bases agree with TRBD1. Germline CDR1 SNHLY, CDR2 FYNNEI. With 7 bases clipped from V and 1 base from J, the junction kept 11 bases outside the gene matches. The CDR3 is made up of 17 amino acids. This CDR3 reads CASNGGTGIRAKNIQYF. DNA of the CDR3: TGTGCCAGCAATGGCGGGACAGGGATCAGGGCCAAAAACATTCAGTACTTC. Full variable domain (rest looked up from reference TRBV2 and TRBJ2-4): EPEVTQTPSHQVTQMGQEVILRCVPISNHLYFYWYRQILGQKVEFLVSFYNNEISEKSEIFDDQFSVERPDGSNFTLKIRSTKLEDSAMYFCASNGGTGIRAKNIQYFGAGTRLSVL.